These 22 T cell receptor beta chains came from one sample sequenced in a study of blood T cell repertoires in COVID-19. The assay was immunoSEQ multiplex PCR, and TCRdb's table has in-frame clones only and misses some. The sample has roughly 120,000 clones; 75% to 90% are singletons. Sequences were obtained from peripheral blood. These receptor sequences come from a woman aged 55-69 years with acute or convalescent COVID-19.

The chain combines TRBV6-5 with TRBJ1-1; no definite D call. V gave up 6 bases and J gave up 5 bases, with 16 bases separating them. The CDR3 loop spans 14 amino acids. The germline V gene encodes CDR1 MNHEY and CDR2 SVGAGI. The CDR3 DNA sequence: TGTGCCAGCAGCGCCGCACCGGGAGGGACTGAAGCTTTCTTT. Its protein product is CASSAAPGGTEAFF.

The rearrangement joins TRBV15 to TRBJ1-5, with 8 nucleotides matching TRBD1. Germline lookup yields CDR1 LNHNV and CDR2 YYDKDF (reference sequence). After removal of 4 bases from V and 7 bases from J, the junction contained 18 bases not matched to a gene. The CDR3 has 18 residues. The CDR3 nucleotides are TGTGCCACCAGCACTGGGACAGGTACAAATCTAAGGAACCAGCCCCAGCATTTT. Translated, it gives CATSTGTGTNLRNQPQHF.

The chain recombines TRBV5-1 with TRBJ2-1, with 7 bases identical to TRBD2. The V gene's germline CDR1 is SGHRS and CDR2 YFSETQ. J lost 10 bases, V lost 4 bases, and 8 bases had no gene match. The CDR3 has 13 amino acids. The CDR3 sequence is CASSPGLTAEQFF. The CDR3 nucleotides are TGCGCCAGCAGCCCGGGACTAACCGCAGAGCAGTTCTTC.

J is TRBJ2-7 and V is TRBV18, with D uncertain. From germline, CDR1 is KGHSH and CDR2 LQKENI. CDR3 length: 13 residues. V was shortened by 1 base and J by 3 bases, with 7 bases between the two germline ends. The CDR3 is CASSPLALYEQYF. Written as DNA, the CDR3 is TGTGCCAGCTCACCACTGGCCCTCTACGAGCAGTACTTC. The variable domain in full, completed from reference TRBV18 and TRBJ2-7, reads NAGVMQNPRHLVRRRGQEARLRCSPMKGHSHVYWYRQLPEEGLKFMVYLQKENIIDESGMPKERFSAEFPKEGPSILRIQQVVRGDSAAYFCASSPLALYEQYFGPGTRLTVT.

The CDR3 bases are TGTGCCAGCAGCTTCTCTCTCTCTAACTATGGCTACACCTTC. This codes for CASSFSLSNYGYTF. The genes are TRBV7-2 and TRBJ1-2; D gene uncertain. The CDR3 length is 14 residues. The germline V gene encodes CDR1 SGHTA and CDR2 FQGNSA. Deletions cut 3 bases from V and 0 bases from J, with 8 bases between.

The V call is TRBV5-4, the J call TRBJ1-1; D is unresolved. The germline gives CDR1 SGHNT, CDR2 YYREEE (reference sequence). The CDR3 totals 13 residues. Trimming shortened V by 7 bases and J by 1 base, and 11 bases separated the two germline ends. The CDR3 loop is CASGRGPNTEAFF. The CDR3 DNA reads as TGTGCCAGCGGCCGCGGGCCGAACACTGAAGCTTTCTTT.

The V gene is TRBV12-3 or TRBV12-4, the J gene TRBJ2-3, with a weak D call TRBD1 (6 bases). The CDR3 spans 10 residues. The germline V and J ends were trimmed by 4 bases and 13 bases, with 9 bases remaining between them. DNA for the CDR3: TGTGCCAGCAGTTCGGGACAAAAGTATTTT. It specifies CASSSGQKYF.

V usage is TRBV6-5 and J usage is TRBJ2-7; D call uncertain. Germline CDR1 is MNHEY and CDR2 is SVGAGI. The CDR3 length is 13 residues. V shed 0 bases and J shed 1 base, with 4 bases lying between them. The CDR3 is CASSYSYSYEQYF. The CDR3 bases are TGTGCCAGCAGTTACTCGTATTCCTACGAGCAGTACTTC.

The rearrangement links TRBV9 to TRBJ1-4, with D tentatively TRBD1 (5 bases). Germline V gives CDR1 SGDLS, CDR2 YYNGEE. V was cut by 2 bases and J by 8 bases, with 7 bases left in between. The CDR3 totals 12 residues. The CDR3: CASSVPGEKLFF. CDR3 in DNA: TGTGCCAGCAGCGTCCCAGGGGAAAAACTGTTTTTT.

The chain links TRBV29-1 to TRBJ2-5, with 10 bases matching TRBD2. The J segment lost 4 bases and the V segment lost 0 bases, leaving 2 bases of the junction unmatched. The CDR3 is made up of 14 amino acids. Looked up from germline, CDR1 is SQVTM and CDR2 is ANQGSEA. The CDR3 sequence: CSVEDWTSGETQYF. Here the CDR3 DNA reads TGCAGCGTTGAAGACTGGACTAGCGGAGAGACCCAGTACTTC.

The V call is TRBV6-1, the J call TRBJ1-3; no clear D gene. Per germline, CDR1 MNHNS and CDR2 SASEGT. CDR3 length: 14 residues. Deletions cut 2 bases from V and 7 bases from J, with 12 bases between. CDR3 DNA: TGTGCCAGCAGTGAACTGCTTAGCCGGAACACCATATATTTT. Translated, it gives CASSELLSRNTIYF.

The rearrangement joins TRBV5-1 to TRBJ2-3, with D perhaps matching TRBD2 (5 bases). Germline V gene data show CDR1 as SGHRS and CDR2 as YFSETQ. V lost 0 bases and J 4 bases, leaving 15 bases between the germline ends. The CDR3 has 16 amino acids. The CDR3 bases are TGCGCCAGCAGCTTGGGGGAGTTCAGTTCGGCAGATACGCAGTATTTT. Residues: CASSLGEFSSADTQYF.

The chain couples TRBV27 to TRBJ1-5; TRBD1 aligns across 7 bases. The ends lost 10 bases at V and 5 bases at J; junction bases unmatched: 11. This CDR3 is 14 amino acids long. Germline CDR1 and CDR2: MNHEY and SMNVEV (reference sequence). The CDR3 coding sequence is TGTGCCACCGGAGGCCGGGACAGATATCAGCCCCAGCATTTT. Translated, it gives CATGGRDRYQPQHF.

CDR3 in amino acids: CASSSEGQVQYF. The CDR3 region has the DNA TGTGCCAGCAGCTCCGAGGGACAGGTCCAGTACTTC. The chain employs TRBV11-3 and TRBJ2-7; TRBD1 agrees at 8 bases. Germline V gives CDR1 SGHNT, CDR2 YENEEA. With V trimmed by 4 bases and J by 10 bases, 6 bases remained unmatched. The CDR3 is 12 amino acids.

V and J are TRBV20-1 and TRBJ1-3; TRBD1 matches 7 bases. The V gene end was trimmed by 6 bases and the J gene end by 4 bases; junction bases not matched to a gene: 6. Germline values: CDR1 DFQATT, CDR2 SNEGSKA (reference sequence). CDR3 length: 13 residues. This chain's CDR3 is CSASTGAGNTIYF. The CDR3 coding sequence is TGCAGTGCAAGTACAGGGGCGGGAAACACCATATATTTT.

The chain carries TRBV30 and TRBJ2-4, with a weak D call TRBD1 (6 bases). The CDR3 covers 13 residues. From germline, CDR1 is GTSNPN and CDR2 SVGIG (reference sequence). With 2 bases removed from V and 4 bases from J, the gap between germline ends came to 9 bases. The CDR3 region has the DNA TGTGCCTGGAGTAGGCAGGGGAAAAACATTCAGTACTTC. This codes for CAWSRQGKNIQYF.

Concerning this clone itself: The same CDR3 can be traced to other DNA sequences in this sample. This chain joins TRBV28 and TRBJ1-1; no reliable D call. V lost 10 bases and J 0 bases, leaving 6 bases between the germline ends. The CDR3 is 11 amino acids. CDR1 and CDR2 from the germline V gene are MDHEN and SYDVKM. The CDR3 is CATYLNTEAFF. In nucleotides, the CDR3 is TGTGCCACCTATTTGAACACTGAAGCTTTCTTT.

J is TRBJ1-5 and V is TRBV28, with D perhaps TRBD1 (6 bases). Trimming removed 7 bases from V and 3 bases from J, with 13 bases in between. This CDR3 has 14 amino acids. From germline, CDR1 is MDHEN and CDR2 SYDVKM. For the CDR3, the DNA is TGTGCCAGCATAGGGGGGGGATTCAATCAGCCCCAGCATTTT. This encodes CASIGGGFNQPQHF.

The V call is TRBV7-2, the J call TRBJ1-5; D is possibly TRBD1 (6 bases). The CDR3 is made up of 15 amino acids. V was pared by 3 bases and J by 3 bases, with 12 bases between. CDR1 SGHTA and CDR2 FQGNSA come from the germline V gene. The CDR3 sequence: CASSFAGADNQPQHF. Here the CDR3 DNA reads TGTGCCAGCAGCTTCGCAGGGGCGGACAATCAGCCCCAGCATTTT. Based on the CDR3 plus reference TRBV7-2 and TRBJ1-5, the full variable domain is GAGVSQSPSNKVTEKGKDVELRCDPISGHTALYWYRQSLGQGLEFLIYFQGNSAPDKSGLPSDRFSAERTGGSVSTLTIQRTQQEDSAVYLCASSFAGADNQPQHFGDGTRLSIL.

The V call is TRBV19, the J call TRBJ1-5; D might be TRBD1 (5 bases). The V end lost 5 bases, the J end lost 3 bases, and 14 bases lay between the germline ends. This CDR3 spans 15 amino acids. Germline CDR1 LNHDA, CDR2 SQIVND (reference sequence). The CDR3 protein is CASSPHSGLNQPQHF. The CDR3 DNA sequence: TGTGCCAGTAGTCCACATTCAGGGCTCAATCAGCCCCAGCATTTT. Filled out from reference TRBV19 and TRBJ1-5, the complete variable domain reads DGGITQSPKYLFRKEGQNVTLSCEQNLNHDAMYWYRQDPGQGLRLIYYSQIVNDFQKGDIAEGYSVSREKKESFPLTVTSAQKNPTAFYLCASSPHSGLNQPQHFGDGTRLSIL.

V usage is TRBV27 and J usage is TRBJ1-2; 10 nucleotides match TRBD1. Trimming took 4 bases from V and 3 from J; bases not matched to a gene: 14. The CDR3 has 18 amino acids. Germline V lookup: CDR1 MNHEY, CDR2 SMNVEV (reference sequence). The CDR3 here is CASSSDRGLVMGYYGYTF. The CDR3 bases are TGTGCCAGCAGTTCAGACAGGGGGCTCGTAATGGGCTACTATGGCTACACCTTC.

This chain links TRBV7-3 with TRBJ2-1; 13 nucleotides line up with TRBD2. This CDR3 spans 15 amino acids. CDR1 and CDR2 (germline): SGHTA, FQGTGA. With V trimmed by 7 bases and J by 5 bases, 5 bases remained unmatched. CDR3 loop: CASTLGTSGNNEQFF. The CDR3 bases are TGTGCCAGCACCCTCGGGACTAGCGGGAACAATGAGCAGTTCTTC.